These 18 T cell receptor beta chains originate from one sample sequenced in a study of OX40 agonist ivuxolimab in advanced cancers. Sequencing was performed with immunoSEQ multiplex PCR; in TCRdb, only in-frame clones are kept and a portion is missing. The table records tens of thousands of clones, about 82% of them present only once. The sequencing here drew on CD4+ or CD8+ T cells sorted from blood, taken in a trial of the OX40 agonist ivuxolimab. Receptor source: an adult with an advanced solid tumor such as melanoma, head and neck, liver or kidney cancer.

The V gene is TRBV10-3, the J gene TRBJ2-3, with 9 bases matching TRBD1. Germline V gives CDR1 ENHRY, CDR2 SYGVKD. V dropped 7 bases and J dropped 4; count of bases not matched to a gene: 3. This CDR3 is built from 13 residues. CDR3 sequence reads: CAIKGQGADTQYF. The CDR3 DNA sequence: TGTGCCATCAAGGGACAGGGTGCAGATACGCAGTATTTT.

This chain uses TRBV7-9 with TRBJ1-1; 8 bases map to TRBD1. There are 15 residues in the CDR3. The ends lost 6 bases at V and 1 base at J; junction bases unmatched: 7. Germline V gene sequence: CDR1 SEHNR, CDR2 FQNEAQ (reference sequence). CDR3 sequence reads: CASSAWTGWNTEAFF. In DNA, the CDR3 is TGTGCCAGCAGTGCTTGGACAGGGTGGAACACTGAAGCTTTCTTT.

The chain uses TRBV9 and TRBJ2-1; no firm D call. The length of the CDR3 is 14 residues. From germline, CDR1 is SGDLS and CDR2 YYNGEE. Trimming shortened V by 0 bases and J by 6 bases, and 10 bases separated the two germline ends. The CDR3 region has the DNA TGTGCCAGCAGCGTAGATGGCCCGATCAATGAGCAGTTCTTC. Its protein product is CASSVDGPINEQFF.

The DNA of the CDR3 is TGCGCCAGCAGCTTGCTGGGACAGGGAGGTGGCTACACCTTC. This sequence encodes CASSLLGQGGGYTF. This chain joins TRBV5-1 and TRBJ1-2, with 9 bases aligning to TRBD1. The CDR3 spans 14 residues. V was clipped by 1 base and J by 7 bases; unmatched bases: 5. Looked up from germline, CDR1 is SGHRS and CDR2 is YFSETQ.

The chain joins TRBV10-2 to TRBJ2-5; D may correspond to TRBD1 or TRBD2 (5 bases each). CDR1 and CDR2 from the germline V gene are WSHSY and SAAADI. The CDR3 runs to 14 residues. V was trimmed by 5 bases and J by 7 bases, leaving 17 bases between them. The CDR3 nucleotides are TGCGCCAGCAGTAGTGGGGAGCAGGGTAGGACCCAGTACTTC. Translation: CASSSGEQGRTQYF.

This chain connects TRBV5-1 to TRBJ2-7; D may be TRBD1 (5 bases). From germline, CDR1 is SGHRS and CDR2 YFSETQ. V lost 3 bases, J lost 2 bases, and 12 bases lay in between. This CDR3 region has 14 residues. Here the CDR3 reads CASSCPTETYEQYF. The CDR3 region has the DNA TGCGCCAGCAGCTGCCCGACAGAGACCTACGAGCAGTACTTC. Full variable domain (outside the CDR3, taken from reference TRBV5-1 and TRBJ2-7): KAGVTQTPRYLIKTRGQQVTLSCSPISGHRSVSWYQQTPGQGLQFLFEYFSETQRNKGNFPGRFSGRQFSNSRSEMNVSTLELGDSALYLCASSCPTETYEQYFGPGTRLTVT.

This rearrangement joins TRBV7-9 to TRBJ2-2; D gene unclear. The V gene lost 1 base and the J gene lost 5 bases, with 5 bases spanning the gap. There are 13 residues in the CDR3. Germline V gene data show CDR1 as SEHNR and CDR2 as FQNEAQ (reference sequence). CDR3 protein: CASSLEITGELFF. The CDR3 nucleotides read TGTGCCAGCAGCTTAGAGATAACCGGGGAGCTGTTTTTT.

The CDR3 spells CASSRKFDEKLFF. Here the CDR3 DNA reads TGTGCCAGCAGTCGAAAGTTCGATGAAAAACTGTTTTTT. This chain links TRBV27 with TRBJ1-4; D unclear. The CDR3 has 13 amino acids. In germline, CDR1 is MNHEY, CDR2 SMNVEV (reference sequence). The V end was cut by 5 bases, the J end by 6 bases, with 10 bases between.

This chain joins TRBV4-2 and TRBJ2-3; D ambiguous. V was trimmed by 0 bases and J by 7 bases, leaving 8 bases between them. This CDR3 region has 13 residues. Germline assignment: CDR1 LGHNA and CDR2 YNFKEQ. CDR3 nucleotides: TGTGCCAGCAGCCAAGACGTCGAGAATACGCAGTATTTT. It translates to CASSQDVENTQYF.

The V gene is TRBV5-8, the J gene TRBJ2-7; 9 bases match TRBD2. The CDR3 has 15 residues. Germline CDR1 SGHTS, CDR2 YDEGEE. Germline trimming cut 4 bases from V and 2 bases from J; bases unmatched to any gene: 7. The CDR3 spells CASSRASGATYEQYF. The CDR3, as DNA: TGTGCCAGCAGCCGGGCTAGCGGGGCCACCTACGAGCAGTACTTC.

This clone showed up just once. The chain joins TRBV6-5 to TRBJ2-7; no clear D gene. CDR3 length equals 11 residues. V was cut by 5 bases and J by 3 bases, with 5 bases left in between. Germline assignment: CDR1 MNHEY and CDR2 SVGAGI. CDR3 sequence reads: CASSTYYEQYF. Written as DNA, the CDR3 is TGTGCCAGCAGTACCTACTACGAGCAGTACTTC.

The V gene is TRBV28, the J gene TRBJ2-5; D not resolved. The J call could be wrong; TRBJ2-7 is a better fit for the DNA end. This CDR3 comprises 13 residues. The germline V gene encodes CDR1 MDHEN and CDR2 SYDVKM. This CDR3 is CASSPRHPGEQYF. The CDR3 region has the DNA TGTGCCAGCAGTCCTCGACATCCGGGCGAGCAGTACTTC.

CDR3: CASSLGGSGRPGQETQYF. The DNA of the CDR3 is TGCGCCAGCAGCTTGGGGGGCTCGGGCCGACCGGGCCAAGAGACCCAGTACTTC. This sequence joins TRBV5-1 and TRBJ2-5; tentative D call: TRBD1 (5 bases). The CDR3 runs to 18 residues. Trimming removed 0 bases at V and 1 base at J, with 19 bases between. CDR1 is SGHRS, CDR2 YFSETQ, per germline.

This chain uses TRBV28 with TRBJ1-1, with a weak D call TRBD1 (5 bases). Germline CDR1 and CDR2: MDHEN and SYDVKM. Trimming took 6 bases from V and 5 from J, leaving 22 bases between them. This CDR3 comprises 16 residues. Here the CDR3 reads CASSSPGRKGGTEAFF. The CDR3 bases are TGTGCCAGCAGCTCCCCGGGACGGAAAGGTGGGACTGAAGCTTTCTTT.

J is TRBJ2-1 and V is TRBV7-3, with 7 bases that match TRBD1. This CDR3 is 17 amino acids long. Germline V gives CDR1 SGHTA, CDR2 FQGTGA. Unmatched junction bases numbered 10, after V lost 2 bases and J lost 3 bases. CDR3 DNA: TGTGCCAGCAGCTTACGAGGGGGCTGGGGTAACTACAATGAGCAGTTCTTC. This encodes CASSLRGGWGNYNEQFF.

V is TRBV30 and J is TRBJ1-2, with D perhaps matching TRBD1 (6 bases). CDR1 is GTSNPN, CDR2 SVGIG, per germline (reference sequence). This CDR3 comprises 14 residues. V lost 1 base and J lost 0, with 9 bases in between. The CDR3 loop is CAWSAGTSNYGYTF. CDR3 DNA sequence: TGTGCCTGGAGTGCCGGGACATCTAACTATGGCTACACCTTC.

The rearrangement uses TRBV6-1 and TRBJ1-4; D possibly corresponds to TRBD1 (6 bases). Germline V gene sequence: CDR1 MNHNS, CDR2 SASEGT. V was pared by 1 base and J by 6 bases, with 12 bases between. The CDR3 covers 15 residues. This CDR3 reads CASSEEDRFYEKLFF. As DNA, the CDR3 is TGTGCCAGCAGTGAAGAGGACAGATTCTATGAAAAACTGTTTTTT.

The rearrangement joins TRBV4-3 to TRBJ2-5; D is unclear. Germline-derived CDR1 and CDR2 are LGHNA and YSLEER. The CDR3 is 15 amino acids. Trimming removed 4 bases from V and 4 bases from J, with 16 bases in between. The CDR3 nucleotides are TGCGCCAGCAGCCGTACCGGTACTATGAGAGAGACCCAGTACTTC. Its protein product is CASSRTGTMRETQYF.